This T cell receptor beta chain was recovered during a study of T-cell reconstitution after alpha-beta-depleted transplantation in children. Unique molecular identifiers tagged the TCRbeta library. Each CDR3 protein gets one entry after TCRdb re-called the PCR reads with MiXCR. Seen here are roughly 500,000 distinct CDR3 sequences, around a third observed once, and the top ten hold 2% to 3%. J gave up 4 bases and V 0 bases, and 5 bases lay outside the gene matches. The CDR3 consists of 17 residues. Germline CDR1 SGHTA, CDR2 FQGNSA. This sequence joins TRBV7-2 and TRBJ2-7, with TRBD2 identical over 14 bases. The receptor was isolated from a human donor who donated a stem cell graft to a child with aplastic anemia. The input for sequencing was PBMCs from the stem cell graft donor, taken from the stem cell graft. The CDR3 sequence is CASSLAGLAGGSYEQYV. CDR3 sequence (DNA): TGTGCCAGCAGCTTAGCTGGACTAGCGGGAGGTTCTTACGAGCAGTACGTC.